These T cell receptor beta chains were read from a single sample in a study of TIL therapy for anti-PD-1-resistant metastatic lung cancer. Sequencing used immunoSEQ multiplex PCR; TCRdb keeps in-frame clones, though not all of them. The sample includes about 50,000 clones, just over 70% of them seen just once. Sequences were derived from tumor tissue, sampled at baseline. The receptors were gathered from a person aged 25-85 years with non-small cell lung cancer. Both conserved end residues are trimmed from each CDR3. Clone size appears in some rows only: once, few, many, or a class for an expanded clone.

j_gene	abundance	v_gene	CDR3aa
TRBJ2-7	-	TRBV4-1	ASSQGSGGAREQY
TRBJ2-1	once	TRBV30	AWKGQGQGSF
TRBJ2-7	-	TRBV5-6	ASSLGTSGRAPYEQY
TRBJ1-2	-	TRBV2	ASRRTGENYGYT
TRBJ1-3	-	TRBV6-1	ASSEQGFSSGNTIY
TRBJ1-4	-	TRBV4-2	ASSPEERAVGKLF
TRBJ2-1	once	TRBV25-1	ASSELRGIDNEQF
TRBJ1-5	-	TRBV6-5	ASSYSMGHQPQH
TRBJ2-7	-	TRBV5-6	ASSLYGYSSYEQY
TRBJ2-5	-	TRBV5-4	ASSLPSGDQETQY
TRBJ2-2	once	TRBV6-6	ASSYLGSGELF